These T cell receptor beta chains were read from a single sample in a study of T cell repertoires in cytomegalovirus infection. No antigen has been identified for these receptors. In TCRdb, the reads were re-called with MiXCR into one record per CDR3 protein. The sample consists of hundreds of thousands of distinct CDR3 sequences, approximately 33% of them appearing once. Here the sequenced sample was cultured PBMCs, taken from culture after CMV antigen stimulation. These receptor sequences come from a human donor in good health (CMV status not recorded). Some clones in this sample may be carry-over from other donors' samples. The CDR3 runs from the conserved cysteine through the conserved F or W. A D gene is named only where the DNA matches it firmly. The size entry is marked missing in some rows and otherwise reads once, few, many or a size class.

V gene	clone size	D gene	J gene	CDR3 protein	CDR3 DNA
TRBV6-1	few	.	TRBJ2-7	CASEEASMNYEQYF	TGTGCCAGCGAAGAGGCCAGTATGAACTACGAGCAGTACTTC
TRBV11-1	.	.	TRBJ2-2	CASSFSDSGELFF	TGTGCCAGCAGCTTTAGCGATTCCGGGGAGCTGTTTTTT
TRBV7-9	.	.	TRBJ1-1	CASSLEPFGTEAFF	TGTGCCAGCAGCCTAGAACCATTTGGCACTGAAGCTTTCTTT
TRBV24-1	.	TRBD2	TRBJ2-2	CATSDPRTRNTGELFF	TGTGCCACCAGTGATCCACGGACTAGAAACACCGGGGAGCTGTTTTTT
TRBV7-2	.	TRBD1	TRBJ2-1	CASSARGGRFSNEQFF	TGTGCCAGCAGCGCTAGAGGGGGCCGATTCTCCAATGAGCAGTTCTTC
TRBV7-6	once	.	TRBJ1-5	CASSLDAYPSNQPQHF	TGTGCCAGCAGCTTAGACGCTTACCCAAGCAATCAGCCCCAGCATTTT
TRBV4-1	.	.	TRBJ2-1	CASSQDRSSGLHNEQFF	TGCGCCAGCAGCCAAGATCGGAGTAGCGGCCTACACAATGAGCAGTTCTTC
TRBV28	.	.	TRBJ1-4	CASNPGQSNEKLFF	TGTGCCAGCAACCCCGGACAGAGTAATGAAAAACTGTTTTTT
TRBV2	few	.	TRBJ2-2	CASRRRRGGTGELFF	TGTGCCAGCAGGAGGCGGCGAGGGGGAACCGGGGAGCTGTTTTTT
TRBV11-2	few	.	TRBJ1-4	CASKGGNEKLFF	TGTGCCAGCAAGGGCGGAAATGAAAAACTGTTTTTT
TRBV12-3/TRBV12-4	.	TRBD2	TRBJ2-1	CASSSPTSGASYNEQFF	TGTGCCAGCAGTTCGCCGACTAGCGGGGCCTCCTACAATGAGCAGTTCTTC
TRBV20-1	.	.	TRBJ2-7	CSGASRYPGPDEQYF	TGCAGTGGGGCTAGCCGATACCCCGGGCCTGACGAGCAGTACTTC
TRBV7-2	.	TRBD2	TRBJ2-4	CASSGSGIGIQYF	TGTGCCAGCAGCGGTAGCGGGATAGGCATTCAGTACTTC
TRBV27	few	.	TRBJ2-3	CASSRRPIAADTQYF	TGTGCCAGCAGTCGACGACCGATAGCGGCAGATACGCAGTATTTT
TRBV6-1	few	.	TRBJ2-5	CASSERRVYFQETQYF	TGTGCCAGCAGTGAAAGGCGAGTCTATTTCCAAGAGACCCAGTACTTC
TRBV20-1	few	.	TRBJ1-4	CSARDRSAGSNEKLFF	TGCAGTGCTAGAGATCGGAGCGCAGGGTCTAATGAAAAACTGTTTTTT
TRBV4-2	.	.	TRBJ2-7	CASSQDWTSDYEQYF	TGTGCCAGCAGCCAAGATTGGACATCAGACTACGAGCAGTACTTC
TRBV18	few	.	TRBJ2-5	CASSPLGTGGAETQYF	TGTGCCAGCTCACCCCTTGGCACAGGGGGGGCAGAGACCCAGTACTTC
TRBV7-8	.	.	TRBJ2-7	CASSLGVGSGYEQYF	TGTGCCAGCAGCTTAGGTGTTGGGAGTGGCTACGAGCAGTACTTC
TRBV2	few	.	TRBJ2-5	CASFIMVETQYF	TGTGCCAGCTTCATTATGGTTGAGACCCAGTACTTC
TRBV7-8	many	TRBD2	TRBJ2-5	CASSSLAGGSQETQYF	TGTGCCAGCAGCTCGCTAGCGGGAGGGAGCCAAGAGACCCAGTACTTC
TRBV19	.	TRBD2	TRBJ2-3	CASSMTSGTSSTDTQYF	TGTGCCAGTAGTATGACTAGCGGGACATCTAGCACAGATACGCAGTATTTT
TRBV6-6	.	.	TRBJ1-1	CASSAAGTPGTEAFF	TGTGCCAGCAGTGCCGCCGGGACGCCCGGAACTGAAGCTTTCTTT
TRBV27	.	.	TRBJ2-3	CASSVSKVGDTQYF	TGTGCCAGCAGCGTCAGTAAGGTGGGAGATACGCAGTATTTT
TRBV15	.	.	TRBJ2-2	CAIVRDTGELFF	TGTGCCATCGTCCGGGACACCGGGGAGCTGTTTTTT
TRBV7-8	many	TRBD1	TRBJ1-5	CASSGKKGQASNQPQHF	TGTGCCAGCAGCGGAAAAAAAGGACAGGCTAGCAATCAGCCCCAGCATTTT
TRBV6-5	.	.	TRBJ2-7	CASALGTSAYEQYF	TGTGCCAGCGCCCTCGGGACGTCGGCCTACGAGCAGTACTTC
TRBV2	.	.	TRBJ2-1	CASSVGVEMNEQFF	TGTGCCAGCAGTGTGGGCGTGGAGATGAATGAGCAGTTCTTC
TRBV12-3/TRBV12-4	once	.	TRBJ1-1	CASSPRLPGATEAFF	TGTGCCAGCAGTCCGCGCCTTCCGGGGGCCACTGAAGCTTTCTTT
TRBV10-3	.	.	TRBJ2-3	CAIRVAETDTQYF	TGTGCCATCAGGGTAGCTGAGACAGATACGCAGTATTTT
TRBV15	.	.	TRBJ2-2	CATSREDLLTGELFF	TGTGCCACCAGCAGAGAGGACCTCCTCACCGGGGAGCTGTTTTTT
TRBV10-3	.	TRBD2	TRBJ2-5	CAISYGTSRQETQYF	TGTGCCATCAGCTATGGGACTAGCCGACAAGAGACCCAGTACTTC
TRBV12-3/TRBV12-4	.	.	TRBJ1-3	CASSLLGDFSGNTIYF	TGTGCCAGCAGTTTGTTAGGGGATTTCTCTGGAAACACCATATATTTT
TRBV2	.	TRBD1	TRBJ2-1	CASSEGQGVSNEQFF	TGTGCCAGCAGTGAAGGCCAGGGGGTTAGTAATGAGCAGTTCTTC
TRBV13	.	.	TRBJ2-1	CASSLAQGINEQFF	TGTGCCAGCAGCTTGGCACAGGGCATCAATGAGCAGTTCTTC
TRBV19	few	TRBD1	TRBJ2-2	CASSQAGGVVGELFF	TGTGCCAGTAGTCAAGCAGGGGGAGTTGTCGGGGAGCTGTTTTTT
TRBV20-1	.	TRBD1	TRBJ2-7	CSAPRTGSSYEQYF	TGCAGTGCTCCTCGGACAGGTAGTTCCTACGAGCAGTACTTC
TRBV7-2	many	TRBD2	TRBJ2-7	CASSPAGEGGLEQYF	TGTGCCAGCAGCCCAGCGGGAGAGGGGGGCCTCGAGCAGTACTTC
TRBV11-2	.	.	TRBJ1-3	CASSPGLWQSKGNTIYF	TGTGCCAGCAGCCCTGGGTTATGGCAGTCGAAAGGAAACACCATATATTTT
TRBV6-1	few	.	TRBJ2-5	CASRPTGQETQYF	TGTGCCAGCAGACCAACAGGGCAAGAGACCCAGTACTTC
TRBV7-4	once	.	TRBJ1-2	CASSPWGSNYGYTF	TGTGCCAGCAGCCCCTGGGGGAGTAACTATGGCTACACCTTC
TRBV2	.	.	TRBJ1-1	CASSFPGPTEAFF	TGTGCCAGCAGTTTTCCGGGACCCACTGAAGCTTTCTTT
TRBV19	.	.	TRBJ2-1	CASRPRGDRGGEQFF	TGTGCCAGTAGGCCGCGGGGAGATAGAGGTGGTGAGCAGTTCTTC
TRBV7-8	many	TRBD1	TRBJ2-2	CASSWDRDGNTGELFF	TGTGCCAGCAGTTGGGACAGGGACGGGAACACCGGGGAGCTGTTTTTT
TRBV20-1	.	.	TRBJ1-1	CSATRPGHSTEAFF	TGCAGTGCTACAAGACCGGGACACAGCACTGAAGCTTTCTTT
TRBV6-8	once	.	TRBJ1-5	CASSYDGTKNQPQHF	TGTGCCAGCAGTTACGACGGGACCAAGAATCAGCCCCAGCATTTT
TRBV7-2	few	.	TRBJ2-1	CASSLTSQRGHNEQFF	TGTGCCAGCAGCTTGACTTCTCAACGGGGACACAATGAGCAGTTCTTC
TRBV28	few	.	TRBJ1-2	CASSQARAGTYGYTF	TGTGCCAGCAGTCAAGCTCGGGCAGGAACCTATGGCTACACCTTC
TRBV10-3	.	TRBD2	TRBJ2-7	CATKLAGGTYEQYF	TGTGCCACGAAGTTAGCGGGAGGTACCTACGAGCAGTACTTC
TRBV14	few	.	TRBJ1-5	CASSQGGQPQHF	TGTGCCAGCAGCCAAGGGGGTCAGCCCCAGCATTTT
TRBV5-4	.	TRBD2	TRBJ2-1	CASKPPGLAGVEQFF	TGTGCCAGCAAACCTCCGGGACTAGCGGGAGTTGAGCAGTTCTTC
TRBV28	.	TRBD1	TRBJ1-4	CASSLAGTANEKLFF	TGTGCCAGCAGTTTAGCCGGGACAGCTAATGAAAAACTGTTTTTT
TRBV7-2	few	TRBD2	TRBJ2-1	CASSPFRGGAGEQFF	TGTGCCAGCAGCCCATTCCGCGGGGGGGCCGGTGAGCAGTTCTTC
TRBV7-8	many	.	TRBJ2-3	CASSLAPGGEDGTDTQYF	TGTGCCAGCAGCTTAGCCCCTGGAGGGGAGGATGGCACAGATACGCAGTATTTT
TRBV4-3	.	.	TRBJ1-4	CASSHAWGNRLFF	TGCGCTAGCAGCCATGCATGGGGGAATAGACTGTTTTTT
TRBV6-1	.	TRBD1	TRBJ1-2	CASSPPGQGARGYTF	TGTGCCAGCAGCCCCCCGGGACAGGGGGCGCGGGGCTACACCTTC
TRBV7-2	few	TRBD2	TRBJ2-1	CASKSGGSSYNEQFF	TGTGCCAGCAAAAGCGGGGGGAGCTCCTACAATGAGCAGTTCTTC